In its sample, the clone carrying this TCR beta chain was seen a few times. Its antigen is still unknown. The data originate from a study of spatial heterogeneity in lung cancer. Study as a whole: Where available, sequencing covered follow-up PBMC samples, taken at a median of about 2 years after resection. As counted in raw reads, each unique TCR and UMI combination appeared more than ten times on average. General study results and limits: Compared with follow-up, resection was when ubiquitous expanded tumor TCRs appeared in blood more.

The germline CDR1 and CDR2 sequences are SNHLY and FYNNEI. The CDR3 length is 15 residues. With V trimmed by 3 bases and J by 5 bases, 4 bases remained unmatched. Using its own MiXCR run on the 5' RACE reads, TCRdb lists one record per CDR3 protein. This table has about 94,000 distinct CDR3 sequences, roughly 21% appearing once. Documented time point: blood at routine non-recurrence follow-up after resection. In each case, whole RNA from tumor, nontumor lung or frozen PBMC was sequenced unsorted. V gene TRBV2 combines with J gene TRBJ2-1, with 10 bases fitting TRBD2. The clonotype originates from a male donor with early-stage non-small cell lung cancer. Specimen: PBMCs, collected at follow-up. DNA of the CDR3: TGTGCCAGCAGTGAGCTAGCGGGGGCCGACAATGAGCAGTTCTTC. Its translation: CASSELAGADNEQFF. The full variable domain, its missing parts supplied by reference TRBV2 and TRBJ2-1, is EPEVTQTPSHQVTQMGQEVILRCVPISNHLYFYWYRQILGQKVEFLVSFYNNEISEKSEIFDDQFSVERPDGSNFTLKIRSTKLEDSAMYFCASSELAGADNEQFFGPGTRLTVL.